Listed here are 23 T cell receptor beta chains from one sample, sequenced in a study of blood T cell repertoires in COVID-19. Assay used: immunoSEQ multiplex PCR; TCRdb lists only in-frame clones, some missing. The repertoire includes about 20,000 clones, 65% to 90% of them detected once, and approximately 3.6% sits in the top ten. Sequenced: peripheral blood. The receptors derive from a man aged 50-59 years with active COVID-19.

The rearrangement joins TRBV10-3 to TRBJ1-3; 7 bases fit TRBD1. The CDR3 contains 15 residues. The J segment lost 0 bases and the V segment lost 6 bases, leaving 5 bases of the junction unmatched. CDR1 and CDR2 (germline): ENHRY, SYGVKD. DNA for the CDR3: TGTGCCATCAGCTATGGACAGGCCTCTGGAAACACCATATATTTT. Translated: CAISYGQASGNTIYF.

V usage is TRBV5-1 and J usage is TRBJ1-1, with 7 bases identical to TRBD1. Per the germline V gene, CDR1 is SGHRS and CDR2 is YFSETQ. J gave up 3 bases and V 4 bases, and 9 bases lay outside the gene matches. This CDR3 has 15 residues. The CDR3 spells CASSRRQGQDTEAFF. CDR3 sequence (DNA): TGCGCCAGCAGCAGAAGACAGGGACAAGACACTGAAGCTTTCTTT.

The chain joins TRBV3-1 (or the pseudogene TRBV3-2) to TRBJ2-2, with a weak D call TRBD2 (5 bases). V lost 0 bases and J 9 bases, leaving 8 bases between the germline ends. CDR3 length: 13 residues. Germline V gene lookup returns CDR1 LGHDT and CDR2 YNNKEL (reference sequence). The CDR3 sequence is CASSQEMDWELFF. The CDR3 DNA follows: TGTGCCAGCAGCCAAGAGATGGACTGGGAGCTGTTTTTT.

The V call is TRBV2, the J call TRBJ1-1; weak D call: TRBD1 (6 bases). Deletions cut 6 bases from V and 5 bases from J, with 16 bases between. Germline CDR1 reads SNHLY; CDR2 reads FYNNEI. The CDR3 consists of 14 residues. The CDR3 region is CASSPIGGGTEAFF. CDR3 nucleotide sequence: TGTGCCAGCAGCCCGATAGGGGGTGGAACTGAAGCTTTCTTT. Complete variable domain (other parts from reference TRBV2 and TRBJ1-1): EPEVTQTPSHQVTQMGQEVILRCVPISNHLYFYWYRQILGQKVEFLVSFYNNEISEKSEIFDDQFSVERPDGSNFTLKIRSTKLEDSAMYFCASSPIGGGTEAFFGQGTRLTVV.

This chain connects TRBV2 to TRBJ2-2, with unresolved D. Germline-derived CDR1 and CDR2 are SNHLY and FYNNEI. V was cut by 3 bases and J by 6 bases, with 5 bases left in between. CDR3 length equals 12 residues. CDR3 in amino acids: CASSDQSGELFF. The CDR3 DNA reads TGTGCCAGCAGTGATCAGTCCGGGGAGCTGTTTTTT.

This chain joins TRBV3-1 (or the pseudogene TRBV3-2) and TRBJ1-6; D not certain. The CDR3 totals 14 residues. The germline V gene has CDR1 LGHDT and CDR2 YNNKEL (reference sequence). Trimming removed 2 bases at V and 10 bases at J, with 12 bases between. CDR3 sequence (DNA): TGTGCCAGCAGCCAACCGCAGGCGGGGTCACCCCTCCACTTT. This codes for CASSQPQAGSPLHF.

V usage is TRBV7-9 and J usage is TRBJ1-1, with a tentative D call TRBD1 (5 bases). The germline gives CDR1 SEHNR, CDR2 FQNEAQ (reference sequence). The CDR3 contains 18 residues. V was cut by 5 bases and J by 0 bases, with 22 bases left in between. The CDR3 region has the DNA TGTGCCAGCAGCACCCTAAAATTCAGGGATGGAATGAACACTGAAGCTTTCTTT. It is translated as CASSTLKFRDGMNTEAFF.

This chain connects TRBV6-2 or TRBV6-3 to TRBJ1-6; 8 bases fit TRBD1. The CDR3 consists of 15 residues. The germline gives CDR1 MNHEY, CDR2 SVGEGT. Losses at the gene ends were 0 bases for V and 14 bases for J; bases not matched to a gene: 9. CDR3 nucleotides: TGTGCCAGCAGTTACTCTGGGACAGGTCCTCGGTCCCTCCACTTT. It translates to CASSYSGTGPRSLHF.

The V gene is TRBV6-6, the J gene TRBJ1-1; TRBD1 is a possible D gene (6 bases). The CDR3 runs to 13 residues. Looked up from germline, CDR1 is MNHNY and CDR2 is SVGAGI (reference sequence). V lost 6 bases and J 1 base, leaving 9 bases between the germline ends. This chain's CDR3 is CASSRTANTEAFF. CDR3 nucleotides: TGTGCCAGCAGCCGGACAGCGAACACTGAAGCTTTCTTT.

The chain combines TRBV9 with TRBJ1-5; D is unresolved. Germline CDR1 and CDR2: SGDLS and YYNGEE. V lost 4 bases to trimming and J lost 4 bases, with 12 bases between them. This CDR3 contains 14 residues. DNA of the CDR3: TGTGCCAGCAGCCTTTGGGCAGATAATCAGCCCCAGCATTTT. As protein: CASSLWADNQPQHF.

The CDR3 DNA sequence: TGTGCCTGCCGGGATTCAAACTATGGCTACACCTTC. Protein product: CACRDSNYGYTF. V is TRBV30 and J is TRBJ1-2; no definite D call. There are 12 residues in the CDR3. Germline lookup yields CDR1 GTSNPN and CDR2 SVGIG (reference sequence). Deletions cut 6 bases from V and 2 bases from J, with 10 bases between. Full variable domain (missing parts from reference TRBV30 and TRBJ1-2): SQTIHQWPATLVQPVGSPLSLECTVEGTSNPNLYWYRQAAGRGLQLLFYSVGIGQISSEVPQNLSASRPQDRQFILSSKKLLLSDSGFYLCACRDSNYGYTFGSGTRLTVV.

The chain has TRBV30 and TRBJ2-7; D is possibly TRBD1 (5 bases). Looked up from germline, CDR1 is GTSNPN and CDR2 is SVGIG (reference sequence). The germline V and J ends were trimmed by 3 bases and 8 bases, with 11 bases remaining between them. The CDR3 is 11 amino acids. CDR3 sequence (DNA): TGTGCCTGGAGCCGCATGGGGCAGCAGTACTTC. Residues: CAWSRMGQQYF.

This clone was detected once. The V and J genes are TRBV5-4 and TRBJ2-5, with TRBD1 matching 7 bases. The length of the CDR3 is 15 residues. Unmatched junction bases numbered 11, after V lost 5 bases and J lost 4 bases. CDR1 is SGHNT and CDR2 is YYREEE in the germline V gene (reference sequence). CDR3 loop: CASSPPGQRIETQYF. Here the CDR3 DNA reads TGTGCCAGCAGTCCGCCGGGACAGCGGATAGAGACCCAGTACTTC.

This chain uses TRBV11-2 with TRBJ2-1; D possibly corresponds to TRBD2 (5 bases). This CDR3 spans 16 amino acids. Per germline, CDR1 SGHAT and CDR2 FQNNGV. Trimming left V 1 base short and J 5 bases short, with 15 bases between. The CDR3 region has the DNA TGTGCCAGCAGCTTAGTAATTAGGTCGGGGAACAATGAGCAGTTCTTC. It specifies CASSLVIRSGNNEQFF.

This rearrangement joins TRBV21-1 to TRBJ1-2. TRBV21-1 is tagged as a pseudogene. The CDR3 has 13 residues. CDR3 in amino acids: CASSIFFGYGYTF. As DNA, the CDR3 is TGTGCCAGCAGCATATTCTTCGGTTATGGCTACACCTTC.

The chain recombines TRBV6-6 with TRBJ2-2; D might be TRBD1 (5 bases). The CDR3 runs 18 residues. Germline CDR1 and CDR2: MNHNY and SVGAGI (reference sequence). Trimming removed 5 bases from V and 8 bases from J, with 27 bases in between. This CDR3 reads CASSQNLIRQFLPGELFF. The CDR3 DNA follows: TGTGCCAGCAGTCAAAATCTTATAAGACAGTTCCTCCCAGGGGAGCTGTTTTTT.

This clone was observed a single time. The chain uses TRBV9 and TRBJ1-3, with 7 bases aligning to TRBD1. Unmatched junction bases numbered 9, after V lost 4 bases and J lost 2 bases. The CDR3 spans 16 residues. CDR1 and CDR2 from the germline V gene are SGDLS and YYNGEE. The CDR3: CASSQGVGEAGNTIYF. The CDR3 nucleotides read TGTGCCAGCAGCCAGGGGGTAGGGGAGGCTGGAAACACCATATATTTT.

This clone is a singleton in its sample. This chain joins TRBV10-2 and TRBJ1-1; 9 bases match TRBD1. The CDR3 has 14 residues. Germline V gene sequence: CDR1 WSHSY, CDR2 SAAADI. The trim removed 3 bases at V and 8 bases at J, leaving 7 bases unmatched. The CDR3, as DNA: TGCGCCAGCAGTGACCCCGGGACAGGGATAGAAGCTTTCTTT. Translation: CASSDPGTGIEAFF.

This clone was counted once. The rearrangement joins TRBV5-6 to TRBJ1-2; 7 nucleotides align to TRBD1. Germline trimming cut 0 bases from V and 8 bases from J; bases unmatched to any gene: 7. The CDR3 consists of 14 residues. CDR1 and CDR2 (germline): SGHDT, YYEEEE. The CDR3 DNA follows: TGTGCCAGCAGCTTGGCCAGTAGGGGGCGAGGCTACACCTTC. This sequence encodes CASSLASRGRGYTF.

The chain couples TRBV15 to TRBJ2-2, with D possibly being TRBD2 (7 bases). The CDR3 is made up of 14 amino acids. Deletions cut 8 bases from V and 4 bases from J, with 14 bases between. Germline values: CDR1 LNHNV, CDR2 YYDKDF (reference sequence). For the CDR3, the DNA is TGTGCCACCCACCGGGGGGCGGGCACCGGGGAGCTGTTTTTT. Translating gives CATHRGAGTGELFF. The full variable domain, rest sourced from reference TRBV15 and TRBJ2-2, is DAMVIQNPRYQVTQFGKPVTLSCSQTLNHNVMYWYQQKSSQAPKLLFHYYDKDFNNEADTPDNFQSRRPNTSFCFLDIRSPGLGDTAMYLCATHRGAGTGELFFGEGSRLTVL.

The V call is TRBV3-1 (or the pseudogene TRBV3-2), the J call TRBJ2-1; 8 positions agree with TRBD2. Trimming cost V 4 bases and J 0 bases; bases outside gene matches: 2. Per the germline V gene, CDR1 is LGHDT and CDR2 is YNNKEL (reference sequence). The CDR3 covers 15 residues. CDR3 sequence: CASSLRGGSYNEQFF. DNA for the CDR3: TGTGCCAGCAGCCTTCGGGGGGGCTCCTACAATGAGCAGTTCTTC.

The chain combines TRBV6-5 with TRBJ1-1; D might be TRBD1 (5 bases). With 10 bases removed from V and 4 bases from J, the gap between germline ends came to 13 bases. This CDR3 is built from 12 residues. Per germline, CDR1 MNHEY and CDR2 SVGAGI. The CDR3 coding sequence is TGTGCCACCATTGGGGGGAGCACTGAAGCTTTCTTT. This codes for CATIGGSTEAFF.

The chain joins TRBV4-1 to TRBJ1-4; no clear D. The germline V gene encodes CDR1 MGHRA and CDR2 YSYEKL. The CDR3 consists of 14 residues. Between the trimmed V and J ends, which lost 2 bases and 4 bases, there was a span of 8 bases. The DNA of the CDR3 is TGCGCCAGCAGCCAAAGTCAGTATAATGAAAAACTGTTTTTT. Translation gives CASSQSQYNEKLFF.